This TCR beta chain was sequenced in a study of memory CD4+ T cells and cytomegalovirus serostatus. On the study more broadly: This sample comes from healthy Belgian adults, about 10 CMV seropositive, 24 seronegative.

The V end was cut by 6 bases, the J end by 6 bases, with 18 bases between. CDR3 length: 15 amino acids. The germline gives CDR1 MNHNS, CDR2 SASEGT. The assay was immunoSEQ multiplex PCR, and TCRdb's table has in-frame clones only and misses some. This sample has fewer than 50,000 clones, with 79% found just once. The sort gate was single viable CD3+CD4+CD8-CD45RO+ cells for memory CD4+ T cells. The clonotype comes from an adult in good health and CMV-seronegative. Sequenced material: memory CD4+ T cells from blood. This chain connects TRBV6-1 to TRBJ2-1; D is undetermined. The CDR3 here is CASRARARHPNEQFF. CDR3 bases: TGTGCCAGCAGAGCCCGGGCCCGCCATCCCAATGAGCAGTTCTTC.